This TCR beta chain was captured by sequencing in a study of shared clonotypes between healthy human individuals. Germline V gives CDR1 LNHDA, CDR2 SQIVND (reference sequence). The CDR3 has 14 residues. V was clipped by 3 bases and J by 1 base, with 9 bases between them. Study-wide findings and caveats: Deeper or shallower sequencing was expected to change how clonotypes are shared among donors. Generally, naive subsets (rather than memory subsets) showed larger estimated richness. The study found lower generation probabilities in non-shared clonotypes than in those shared by all four donors.

Method: immunoSEQ multiplex PCR; TCRdb's copy keeps in-frame clones and lacks some. The profile shows 600,000 to 800,000 clones, 72% of them singletons. As regards this clone: Its target is unknown.

The rearrangement joins TRBV19 to TRBJ1-2, with D unclear. The origin of this receptor is a woman in her thirties in good health. The specimen sequenced was memory CD4+ T cells sorted from blood. Subset described: CD45RA-negative fraction. The CDR3: CASSITEINYGYTF. The CDR3 DNA reads TGTGCCAGTAGTATCACAGAAATTAACTATGGCTACACCTTC. Drawing the rest from reference TRBV19 and TRBJ1-2, the complete variable domain is DGGITQSPKYLFRKEGQNVTLSCEQNLNHDAMYWYRQDPGQGLRLIYYSQIVNDFQKGDIAEGYSVSREKKESFPLTVTSAQKNPTAFYLCASSITEINYGYTFGSGTRLTVV.